This TCR beta chain was observed in a study of blood T cell repertoires in COVID-19 (dated by TCRdb to 2020 to 2022). The study in broad terms: The collaborator samples originated in the United States, Italy and Spain and spanned the acute and convalescent phases of COVID-19. The prospective study material was composed of cDNA or gDNA derived from T cells, B-cell-depleted T cells, or PBMCs. The dataset comprised deeply sampled blood TCRbeta repertoires from subjects exposed to, actively infected with, or recovered from COVID-19. The repertoires were released in a freely available public database intended as a resource for research on the immune response to SARS-CoV-2. Samples came from the ongoing ImmuneRACE study (first 160 participants) plus 1,254 subjects from 6 global collaborators. Sample metadata almost always included a de-identified subject ID, COVID-19 status, age in years and sex. HLA class I and class II types, where available, came from metadata supplied by the sample provider rather than from assay-based typing.

Study-wide conclusions, independent of this receptor: How much clinical and demographic metadata was included differed by source and by participant, and the metadata was provided uncurated.

Concerning this clone itself: This clone's antigen is unknown. No base-level quality is on record; no much larger clone is a single base apart.

Trimming takes 2 bases from V and 3 bases from J, and the germline ends sit 13 bases apart. The CDR3 contains 14 residues, cysteine and phenylalanine counted. CDR3 DNA is the only sequence kept; it has 42 bases, read in frame from the first base. Per the germline V gene, SQVTM is the CDR1 and ANQGSEA is the CDR2. The immunoSEQ Assay, a bias-controlled multiplex PCR, was used to amplify TCRbeta CDR3 regions from genomic DNA. Regarding the original processing steps: The number of nucleated cells in each sample was estimated by amplification of reference gene primers within the assay. To quantify the absolute abundance of each unique TCRbeta CDR3 rearrangement, sequence reads were collapsed and filtered. For each sample, productive Simpson clonality was calculated as the square root of Simpson's diversity index across productive rearrangements. TCRdb provides this immuneACCESS table in a form limited to in-frame rearrangements. Some clones are lacking; in checked studies, under half of them reflect an unresolved V gene, and why the rest are absent is not known. V, J and clone size derive from that table, while D and trimming were established from the DNA sequence. In this sample the table shows under 300,000 clones, 75% to 90% of which occur a single time. Jointly, the top ten make up around 2.9% of the sample.

The collaborating institutions used their own protocols to collect whole blood in K2EDTA tubes. Collaborator samples were shipped for TCRbeta analysis as frozen whole blood, isolated PBMCs, or DNA extracted from either sample type. The TCR was taken from a woman aged 30 to 39 with active or convalescent COVID-19. The chain joins TRBV29-1 to TRBJ1-1; the D region possibly corresponds to TRBD1 (6 bases align). The sequencing input was peripheral blood. The base sequence is TGCAGCGTTGAACGGCTGGGGGCGGACACTGAAGCTTTCTTT. It encodes CSVERLGADTEAFF. Extended through the reference TRBV29-1 and TRBJ1-1 proteins, this CDR3 yields the full variable domain: SAVISQKPSRDICQRGTSLTIQCQVDSQVTMMFWYRQQPGQSLTLIATANQGSEATYESGFVIDKFPISRPNLTFSTLTVSNMSPEDSSIYLCSVERLGADTEAFFGQGTRLTVV.